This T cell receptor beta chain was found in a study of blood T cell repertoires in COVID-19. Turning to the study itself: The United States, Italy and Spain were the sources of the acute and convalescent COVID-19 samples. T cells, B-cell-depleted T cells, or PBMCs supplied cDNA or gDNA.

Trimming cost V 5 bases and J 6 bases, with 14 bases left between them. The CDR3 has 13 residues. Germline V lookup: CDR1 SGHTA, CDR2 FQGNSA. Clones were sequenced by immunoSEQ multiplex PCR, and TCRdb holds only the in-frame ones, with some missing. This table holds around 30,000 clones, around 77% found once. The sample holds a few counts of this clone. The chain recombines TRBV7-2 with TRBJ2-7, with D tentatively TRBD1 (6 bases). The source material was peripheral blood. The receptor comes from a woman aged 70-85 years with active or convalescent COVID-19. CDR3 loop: CASSRTGSVEQYF. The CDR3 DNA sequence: TGTGCCAGCAGCCGTACAGGGTCGGTCGAGCAGTACTTC.